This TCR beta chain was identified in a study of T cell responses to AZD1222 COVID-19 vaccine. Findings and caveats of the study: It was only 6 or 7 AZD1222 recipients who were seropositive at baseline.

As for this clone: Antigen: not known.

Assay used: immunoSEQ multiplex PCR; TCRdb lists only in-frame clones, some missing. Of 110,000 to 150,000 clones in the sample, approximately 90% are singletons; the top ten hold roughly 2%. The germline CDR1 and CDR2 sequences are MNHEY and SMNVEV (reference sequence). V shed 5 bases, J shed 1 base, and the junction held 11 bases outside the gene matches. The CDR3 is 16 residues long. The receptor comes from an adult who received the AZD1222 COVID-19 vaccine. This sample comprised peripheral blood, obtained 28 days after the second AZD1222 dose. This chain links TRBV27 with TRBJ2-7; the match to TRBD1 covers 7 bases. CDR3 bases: TGTGCCAGCAGTCCTATCGGGGACAGTCCTTCCTACGAGCAGTACTTC. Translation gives CASSPIGDSPSYEQYF.